Listed here are 19 T cell receptor beta chains from one sample, sequenced in a study of monozygotic twins with inflammatory bowel disease. TCRdb re-called the 5' RACE reads, yielding one record per CDR3 amino acid sequence without DNA. This listing includes about 450,000 distinct CDR3 sequences. Sequencing was performed on blood. These TCRs come from a human donor with ulcerative colitis or Crohn's disease, or a healthy co-twin of an affected twin (not recorded which).

The gene calls are TRBV18 and TRBJ1-1; TCRdb calls TRBD1, which cannot be checked without DNA. CDR1 is KGHSH and CDR2 is LQKENI in the germline V gene. The CDR3 has 14 amino acids. The chain's CDR3 is CASSPLQGDTEAFF.

V and J are TRBV10-3 and TRBJ2-5; without DNA, the TCRdb call of TRBD1 cannot be checked. The CDR3 is 12 residues long. Germline CDR1 is ENHRY and CDR2 is SYGVKD. The chain's CDR3 is CAIRDRGETQYF.

V usage is TRBV20-1 and J usage is TRBJ2-7; the D gene TCRdb calls, TRBD1, cannot be checked with no DNA. Germline V gene lookup returns CDR1 DFQATT and CDR2 SNEGSKA (reference sequence). CDR3 size: 15 residues. The CDR3 loop reads CSACDWDRDPYEQYF.

The chain is built from TRBV18 and TRBJ2-3. The CDR3 covers 15 residues. Germline values: CDR1 KGHSH, CDR2 LQKENI. CDR3 in amino acids: CASSPVQASTDTQYF.

The rearrangement joins TRBV4-2 to TRBJ1-2; TCRdb's assignment of TRBD1 cannot be checked, as there is no DNA. The CDR3 loop spans 14 amino acids. Per the germline V gene, CDR1 is LGHNA and CDR2 is YNFKEQ. The CDR3 sequence: CASSQGEEGYGYTF.

The chain is built from TRBV28 and TRBJ2-3; the D gene TCRdb calls, TRBD2, cannot be checked with no DNA. Germline V gene sequence: CDR1 MDHEN, CDR2 SYDVKM. This CDR3 has 16 amino acids. The CDR3 here is CASSSVLAGRTDTQYF.

This chain links TRBV7-9 with TRBJ1-3. The V gene's germline CDR1 is SEHNR and CDR2 FQNEAQ (reference sequence). The CDR3 loop spans 17 amino acids. Here the CDR3 reads CASSLAAGGGFGNTIYF.

The V and J genes are TRBV10-3 and TRBJ2-7; TCRdb's D gene call, TRBD1, goes unchecked for lack of DNA. CDR1 is ENHRY and CDR2 is SYGVKD in the germline V gene. This CDR3 contains 13 residues. CDR3 in amino acids: CAITPRSFDEQYF.

The V and J genes are TRBV20-1 and TRBJ2-2; the D call of TRBD1 rests on TCRdb alone, since no DNA is present to check it. CDR1 and CDR2 (germline): DFQATT, SNEGSKA (reference sequence). The CDR3 is 17 amino acids. The CDR3 region is CSARDIDRGHRTGELFF.

The rearrangement joins TRBV6-2 or TRBV6-3 to TRBJ1-2. This CDR3 contains 14 residues. The germline gives CDR1 MNHEY, CDR2 SVGEGT. The CDR3 here is CASSYTASNYGYTF.

The J gene is TRBJ1-1, the V gene TRBV7-8; TCRdb calls TRBD1, which cannot be checked without DNA. The CDR3 has 12 residues. Germline CDR1 SGHVS, CDR2 FQNEAQ. The CDR3 spells CASSPLAGEAFF.

The genes are TRBV7-2 and TRBJ2-4; TCRdb selects TRBD2, and the lack of DNA leaves this call unchecked. The CDR3 is 16 amino acids. Germline assignment: CDR1 SGHTA and CDR2 FQGNSA. CDR3 amino acids: CASSLTSGSTKNIQYF.

This chain links TRBV5-6 with TRBJ2-3; TCRdb returns TRBD2, unconfirmable since there is no DNA. The CDR3 is made up of 15 amino acids. Germline V gene data show CDR1 as SGHDT and CDR2 as YYEEEE. This CDR3 reads CASSVGLADTDTQYF.

The chain joins TRBV5-1 to TRBJ2-3; TCRdb indicates TRBD1, and absent DNA this call remains unverified. The CDR3 runs to 15 residues. CDR1 and CDR2 from the germline V gene are SGHRS and YFSETQ. CDR3 protein: CASSQNPGLADTQYF.

The rearrangement uses TRBV9 and TRBJ2-5; TCRdb proposes TRBD1, but this gene call is untestable without DNA. Germline V gene data show CDR1 as SGDLS and CDR2 as YYNGEE. CDR3 length equals 14 residues. This CDR3 reads CASSVGGPQETQYF.

This chain joins TRBV29-1 and TRBJ1-2; TCRdb designates TRBD1, a call that cannot be tested without DNA. CDR1 SQVTM and CDR2 ANQGSEA come from the germline V gene. This CDR3 is 13 amino acids long. This CDR3 reads CSVPPRGEYGYTF.

The chain has TRBV12-3 or TRBV12-4 and TRBJ2-3; TCRdb gives TRBD2 as the D gene, but with no DNA this cannot be confirmed. The CDR3 has 11 amino acids. CDR3 in amino acids: CASGGRNTQYF.

V gene TRBV27 combines with J gene TRBJ1-3; lacking DNA, the TRBD1 call made by TCRdb goes unchecked. The CDR3 contains 16 residues. From germline, CDR1 is MNHEY and CDR2 SMNVEV (reference sequence). CDR3 sequence: CASSALDRGPGNTIYF.

The V gene is TRBV20-1, the J gene TRBJ2-7; no DNA is available, so the TRBD2 call from TCRdb remains unchecked. Germline lookup yields CDR1 DFQATT and CDR2 SNEGSKA (reference sequence). The CDR3 is 12 residues long. Here the CDR3 reads CSAIASGYEQYF.